This T cell receptor beta chain was sequenced in a study of blood T cell repertoires in COVID-19. Study information: The United States, Italy and Spain were the sources of the acute and convalescent COVID-19 samples. Nucleic acid was either cDNA or gDNA, and it came from T cells, B-cell-depleted T cells, or PBMCs.

Patients at the Seattle site were enrolled during active infection and followed longitudinally. In the original workflow: Estimation of nucleated cell counts relied on the amplification of reference gene primers. Sequencing was performed with immunoSEQ multiplex PCR; in TCRdb, only in-frame clones are kept and a portion is missing. Clone size and the V and J calls come from that table; the DNA yielded D and trimming. Of 150,000 to 200,000 clones listed, 75% to 85% are singletons. This clonotype was sampled from a woman in her sixties with COVID-19, enrolled during active disease. Specimen: peripheral blood.

CDR3 coding DNA: TGTGCCAGCAGCCAAGAATCGAGGCAGTCCTATGGCTACACCTTC. Translated: CASSQESRQSYGYTF. The V call is TRBV4-2, the J call TRBJ1-2; D is ambiguous. CDR3 size: 15 residues. V lost 0 bases to trimming and J lost 4 bases, with 12 bases between them. Germline CDR1 is LGHNA and CDR2 is YNFKEQ.